This T cell receptor (beta chain) emerged from a study of CD8 T cells in Susac syndrome. Random hexamers were used to reverse transcribe an amount of roughly 0.5 to 1 ug RNA. An immunoSEQ multiplex PCR amplified TCR beta CDR3 over 54 Vbeta and 13 Jbeta. TCRdb reprocessed the immunoSEQ multiplex PCR reads via MiXCR and lists one record per CDR3 protein. The sample has 130,000 or so distinct CDR3 sequences, over 75% seen once. The CDR3 extends over 13 amino acids. Germline V CDR1 and CDR2: KGHDR, SFDVKD. Trimming took 8 bases from V and 7 from J, leaving 14 bases between them. CD8+ and CD4+ T cells from blood underwent TCR beta sequencing. Multiple sclerosis controls were treatment-naive patients with stable or active relapsing-remitting disease. FACS was used to enrich TEMRA cells, whereas the CD8+ and CD4+ T cells were obtained by negative isolation.

The source material was CD8+ T cells from PBMCs. The sequence was collected from a human donor with multiple sclerosis. The chain is built from TRBV24-1 and TRBJ1-5; D is unresolved. CDR3 in amino acids: CATTGRDKQPQHF. The CDR3 DNA is TGTGCCACCACGGGGAGGGATAAGCAGCCCCAGCATTTT.